The clone carrying this T cell receptor beta chain was seen ten or more times. The CDR3 is 16 amino acids. Germline loops: CDR1 SGHRS, CDR2 YFSETQ. J lost 1 base, V lost 4 bases, and 10 bases had no gene match. Amplified TCR beta CDR3 regions derived from RNA transcripts. The primer set for the first-round RT-PCR of the TCR CDR3 was HTBI. TCRdb independently ran MiXCR on the multiplex PCR reads; one entry per CDR3 protein. The sample records over 350,000 distinct CDR3 sequences, around 15% being singletons. This sample is drawn from a study of T cells in Graves' hyperthyroidism and ophthalmopathy. The gene calls are TRBV5-1 and TRBJ1-2; the match to TRBD1 covers 7 bases. The receptor was derived from a man aged 18 to 35 with Graves' ophthalmopathy. Source material: blood. Here the CDR3 reads CASSPSAGGRNYGYTF. CDR3 nucleotide sequence: TGCGCCAGCAGCCCTTCTGCAGGGGGACGTAACTATGGCTACACCTTC.